This T cell receptor beta chain was identified in a study of shared clonotypes between healthy human individuals. The length of the CDR3 is 15 residues. V was cut by 2 bases and J by 11 bases, with 21 bases left in between. Germline V gene data show CDR1 as GTSNPN and CDR2 as SVGIG (reference sequence). Healthy and HIV-negative, the adult donors had no recent acute infections or vaccinations. Per the study methods: ImmunoSEQ sequences covered only the junction and lacked quality scores; filtering therefore differed. The table came from immunoSEQ multiplex PCR; TCRdb's copy has only in-frame clones and leaves some out. The D gene and trimming were derived from the DNA, and the V and J assignments and clone size from that table. The table shows 800,000 to 1,200,000 clones, with about 80% occurring only once.

V and J are TRBV30 and TRBJ1-4; no definite D call. The sample consisted of memory CD4+ T cells from PBMCs. The sample's subset: CD45RA-negative fraction. The clonotype originates from a man between 18 and 29 years old in good health. Some clones in this sample may be carry-over from other donors' samples. This chain's CDR3 is CAWSPGRAGTGKLFF. DNA for the CDR3: TGTGCCTGGAGTCCCGGACGGGCCGGAACGGGGAAACTGTTTTTT.